The 23 T cell receptor beta chains below all came from one sample that was sequenced in a study of blood T cell repertoires in COVID-19. Data came from immunoSEQ multiplex PCR; TCRdb stores just in-frame clones and leaves some out. This table holds approximately 150,000 clones, around 80% found once. Sequenced material: PBMCs or T cells enriched from blood (not recorded which). The receptor set was obtained from a man aged 70-80 years who had been exposed to COVID-19.

The V call is TRBV29-1, the J call TRBJ2-7, with TRBD1 matching 8 bases. With V trimmed by 6 bases and J by 0 bases, 4 bases remained unmatched. Germline CDR1 reads SQVTM; CDR2 reads ANQGSEA. The CDR3 consists of 13 residues. This CDR3 reads CSVGQDLSYEQYF. CDR3 coding DNA: TGCAGCGTGGGACAGGATCTCTCCTACGAGCAGTACTTC.

J is TRBJ1-2 and V is TRBV7-2; 8 positions agree with TRBD1. CDR3 length: 16 residues. The germline gives CDR1 SGHTA, CDR2 FQGNSA. The junction had 10 bases not matched to a gene; V was cut back by 5 bases and J by 2 bases. CDR3 in amino acids: CASSTGTGSSNYGYTF. The CDR3 DNA is TGTGCCAGCAGCACCGGGACAGGAAGTTCCAACTATGGCTACACCTTC.

This chain uses TRBV3-1 (or the pseudogene TRBV3-2) with TRBJ2-7, with D uncertain. Trimming removed 5 bases from V and 5 bases from J, with 16 bases in between. The germline CDR1 and CDR2 sequences are LGHDT and YNNKEL (reference sequence). The CDR3 has 14 residues. CDR3 sequence reads: CASSVRSVLDEQYF. As DNA, the CDR3 is TGTGCCAGCAGCGTTAGAAGTGTGTTAGACGAGCAGTACTTC.

V and J are TRBV9 and TRBJ2-3; 8 bases line up with TRBD2. The V gene's germline CDR1 is SGDLS and CDR2 YYNGEE. Germline trimming cut 3 bases from V and 3 bases from J; bases unmatched to any gene: 3. The length of the CDR3 is 14 residues. The CDR3 loop is CASSAGTSTDTQYF. The DNA for the CDR3 is TGTGCCAGCAGCGCCGGGACTAGTACAGATACGCAGTATTTT.

V is TRBV4-3 and J is TRBJ1-5; 8 bases match TRBD1. Germline V lookup: CDR1 LGHNA, CDR2 YSLEER. V shed 0 bases, J shed 4 bases, and the junction held 5 bases outside the gene matches. The CDR3 runs 16 residues. CDR3 protein: CASSQDVNRGNQPQHF. The DNA of the CDR3 is TGCGCCAGCAGCCAAGACGTCAACAGGGGGAATCAGCCCCAGCATTTT.

In this sample, this clone turned up a few times. The chain combines TRBV7-9 with TRBJ2-2; maybe TRBD1 (6 bases). Deletions cut 8 bases from V and 5 bases from J, with 21 bases between. Looked up from germline, CDR1 is SEHNR and CDR2 is FQNEAQ (reference sequence). The CDR3 loop spans 16 amino acids. The CDR3 sequence: CASGQFGTLITGELFF. CDR3 DNA sequence: TGTGCCAGCGGTCAATTCGGGACACTCATAACCGGGGAGCTGTTTTTT.

The chain couples TRBV10-3 to TRBJ2-3; 7 nucleotides align to TRBD2. The CDR3 is 15 residues long. Germline V gene data show CDR1 as ENHRY and CDR2 as SYGVKD. After removal of 6 bases from V and 2 bases from J, the junction contained 8 bases not matched to a gene. The CDR3 DNA follows: TGTGCCATCAGGGGGGGGGTAGCGGACACAGATACGCAGTATTTT. Translating it yields CAIRGGVADTDTQYF.

V usage is TRBV19 and J usage is TRBJ1-1; D not certain. The V gene's germline CDR1 is LNHDA and CDR2 SQIVND (reference sequence). Trimming took off 2 bases at V and 11 bases at J, with 12 bases between the two ends. This CDR3 has 12 residues. The CDR3 region has the DNA TGTGCCAGTAGTATACAGAACTCCGGGGCTTTCTTT. It codes for CASSIQNSGAFF.

The CDR3 loop is CASSLIGTSGKDTQYF. CDR3 nucleotides: TGCGCCAGCAGCTTGATCGGGACTAGCGGGAAGGATACGCAGTATTTT. The chain is built from TRBV5-1 and TRBJ2-3; TRBD2 matches 13 bases. With V trimmed by 1 base and J by 6 bases, 5 bases remained unmatched. Germline CDR1 is SGHRS and CDR2 is YFSETQ. The CDR3 runs 16 residues.

At least ten counts were recorded for this clone. The rearrangement uses TRBV3-1 (or the pseudogene TRBV3-2) and TRBJ2-1, with D uncertain. V was cut by 0 bases and J by 8 bases, with 8 bases left in between. Germline assignment: CDR1 LGHDT and CDR2 YNNKEL (reference sequence). There are 13 residues in the CDR3. The CDR3 region is CASSQDGNHEQFF. The CDR3 coding sequence is TGTGCCAGCAGCCAAGATGGCAACCATGAGCAGTTCTTC.

This clone was found a few times. The rearrangement joins TRBV29-1 to TRBJ2-1, with 9 bases matching TRBD1. Germline V gives CDR1 SQVTM, CDR2 ANQGSEA. The CDR3 is 12 amino acids. The V gene end was trimmed by 8 bases and the J gene end by 6 bases; junction bases not matched to a gene: 5. This chain's CDR3 is CSIRTGVNEQFF. The CDR3, as DNA: TGCAGCATCAGGACAGGGGTCAATGAGCAGTTCTTC.

The rearrangement joins TRBV5-1 to TRBJ1-2; 7 bases fit TRBD1. J was trimmed by 0 bases and V by 2 bases; bases with no gene match: 4. There are 15 residues in the CDR3. In germline, CDR1 is SGHRS, CDR2 YFSETQ. The CDR3 loop is CASSFRQGANYGYTF. DNA for the CDR3: TGCGCCAGCAGCTTCCGACAGGGTGCTAACTATGGCTACACCTTC.

V gene TRBV4-2 combines with J gene TRBJ1-2; D is possibly TRBD1 (5 bases). Trimming shortened V by 0 bases and J by 4 bases, and 18 bases separated the two germline ends. This CDR3 is built from 17 residues. Germline lookup yields CDR1 LGHNA and CDR2 YNFKEQ. The CDR3 DNA reads as TGTGCCAGCAGCCAAGATGCGAGACAGCCCCGAAGCTATGGCTACACCTTC. Its protein is CASSQDARQPRSYGYTF.

This clone was seen once. The CDR3 loop is CASSQWGQATEAFF. The CDR3 bases are TGTGCCAGCAGCCAATGGGGGCAGGCCACTGAAGCTTTCTTT. The J gene is TRBJ1-1, the V gene TRBV3-1 (or the pseudogene TRBV3-2), with D possibly TRBD1 on 6 matching bases. CDR3 length equals 14 residues. Germline CDR1 LGHDT, CDR2 YNNKEL (reference sequence). V was pared by 2 bases and J by 4 bases, with 11 bases between.

In its sample, this clone was seen a few times. This chain uses TRBV6-5 with TRBJ2-7, with 9 bases lining up with TRBD1. The CDR3 has 14 amino acids. The V segment lost 0 bases and the J segment 11 bases; nucleotides outside the gene matches: 8. CDR1 is MNHEY, CDR2 SVGAGI, per germline. The CDR3 DNA sequence: TGTGCCAGCAGTTACTCCCCGACGAGGACAGGGGAGTACTTC. It translates to CASSYSPTRTGEYF.

Details on this clone: Different DNA sequences within this sample yield the same CDR3. The CDR3 nucleotides are TGTGCCAGCAGGCGGGACAGCTATAATTCACCCCTCCACTTT. Its translation is CASRRDSYNSPLHF. This chain links TRBV6-5 with TRBJ1-6; 7 bases line up with TRBD1. Germline assignment: CDR1 MNHEY and CDR2 SVGAGI. Losses at the gene ends were 6 bases for V and 3 bases for J; bases not matched to a gene: 2. The CDR3 is made up of 14 amino acids.

The chain recombines TRBV6-5 with TRBJ1-1; 9 bases agree with TRBD1. Trimming cost V 5 bases and J 0 bases; bases outside gene matches: 4. The germline gives CDR1 MNHEY, CDR2 SVGAGI. The CDR3 contains 15 residues. The CDR3 coding sequence is TGTGCCAGCAGTACGACAGGGGGTCTGAACACTGAAGCTTTCTTT. This sequence encodes CASSTTGGLNTEAFF.

This chain joins TRBV11-2 and TRBJ1-2, with D tentatively TRBD1 (5 bases). V was cut by 5 bases and J by 2 bases, with 21 bases left in between. This CDR3 spans 17 amino acids. From germline, CDR1 is SGHAT and CDR2 FQNNGV. CDR3 in DNA: TGTGCCAGCAGCAATCAGGGCAGGCGAACTCACAACTATGGCTACACCTTC. This encodes CASSNQGRRTHNYGYTF.

The rearrangement links TRBV13 to TRBJ2-3; 9 bases agree with TRBD2. V lost 3 bases and J lost 4; bases outside the gene matches: 8. This CDR3 is built from 16 residues. Germline CDR1 reads PRHDT; CDR2 reads FYEKMQ (reference sequence). The CDR3 nucleotides read TGTGCCAGCAGCTTCCCTGCGGGGGGGGGTGCAGATACGCAGTATTTT. It encodes CASSFPAGGGADTQYF.

The rearrangement links TRBV19 to TRBJ1-2; D is uncertain. Looked up from germline, CDR1 is LNHDA and CDR2 is SQIVND (reference sequence). There are 12 residues in the CDR3. Trimming cost V 4 bases and J 8 bases, with 11 bases left between them. The CDR3 coding sequence is TGTGCCAGTAGTACGAACAGCGGCGGCTACACCTTC. This gives the protein CASSTNSGGYTF.

This sequence joins TRBV7-9 and TRBJ2-3, with 9 bases that match TRBD2. The V segment lost 3 bases and the J segment 6 bases; nucleotides outside the gene matches: 4. Germline CDR1 reads SEHNR; CDR2 reads FQNEAQ (reference sequence). The CDR3 sequence is 14 residues long. The CDR3 nucleotides are TGTGCCAGCAGCTTGATCGCGGGGGGGGATACGCAGTATTTT. Its translation: CASSLIAGGDTQYF.

This chain uses TRBV7-2 with TRBJ2-5, with TRBD2 matching over 9 bases. This CDR3 comprises 14 residues. CDR1 is SGHTA and CDR2 is FQGNSA in the germline V gene. V lost 5 bases, J lost 4 bases, and 5 bases stayed unmatched. The CDR3 nucleotides are TGTGCCAGCAGCACAGCGGGGGGCGGAGAGACCCAGTACTTC. Translated: CASSTAGGGETQYF. Filled out from reference TRBV7-2 and TRBJ2-5, the complete variable domain reads GAGVSQSPSNKVTEKGKDVELRCDPISGHTALYWYRQSLGQGLEFLIYFQGNSAPDKSGLPSDRFSAERTGGSVSTLTIQRTQQEDSAVYLCASSTAGGGETQYFGPGTRLLVL.

The chain combines TRBV5-4 with TRBJ2-2; D is undetermined. CDR3 size: 16 residues. Trimming left V 1 base short and J 0 bases short, with 10 bases between. Germline V lookup: CDR1 SGHNT, CDR2 YYREEE (reference sequence). The DNA of the CDR3 is TGTGCCAGCAGCTTGATAGAACAGACGAACACCGGGGAGCTGTTTTTT. Protein product: CASSLIEQTNTGELFF.